This T cell receptor beta chain was captured by sequencing in a study of beta chain features in type 1 diabetes. Each sorted population was over 95% pure. The entirety of the isolated RNA underwent reverse transcription, so expressed TCRB transcripts were sequenced. Roughly 3.57 million reads on average were seen across naive, central memory and regulatory T cell samples. Here immunoSEQ multiplex PCR was the method, and the copy in TCRdb shows in-frame clones only, minus some. Of 600,000 or so clones detected, 9.5% to 15% appear once; the ten largest clones hold around 0.12%. Germline assignment: CDR1 SNHLY and CDR2 FYNNEI. V was cut by 2 bases and J by 0 bases, with 8 bases left in between. The CDR3 covers 15 residues. The study's findings and limits: People with Type 1 diabetes carried modestly yet significantly shorter TCRB CDR3s in all four CD4+ subsets.

On this clone itself: Its matching antigen is unknown. The same CDR3 also results from other DNA sequences found in this sample.

V usage is TRBV2 and J usage is TRBJ2-1; no definite D call. Sequencing was performed on naive CD4+ T cells from blood. The origin of this receptor is a man aged 30 to 45 with type 1 diabetes. In DNA form, the CDR3 reads TGTGCCAGCAGTGAATCCCAAAGCTCCTACAATGAGCAGTTCTTC. Translating gives CASSESQSSYNEQFF.